This T cell receptor beta chain was identified during a study of shared clonotypes between healthy human individuals. The study's findings and limits: Larger estimated richness was generally seen in naive subsets than in memory subsets. The small donor group covered limited genetic and exposure diversity.

Memory CD4+ cells were the fraction left after CD45RA+ naive selection. Clones were sequenced by immunoSEQ multiplex PCR, and TCRdb holds only the in-frame ones, with some missing. Of about 2,500,000 clones listed, around nine tenths are singletons. This CDR3 has 15 residues. The trim removed 1 base at V and 2 bases at J, leaving 4 bases unmatched. The germline gives CDR1 SGHKS, CDR2 YYEKEE (reference sequence). To note about this clone: Antigen: not known.

V gene TRBV5-5 combines with J gene TRBJ2-5; 8 positions agree with TRBD1. Sequenced: naive CD4+ T cells sorted from blood. Described subset: CD45RA+ positively selected. This clonotype was sampled from a young man in good health. The CDR3 region is CASSLPWTGQETQYF. The CDR3 DNA sequence: TGTGCCAGCAGCTTGCCCTGGACAGGGCAAGAGACCCAGTACTTC.